This record concerns one T cell receptor beta chain sequence. Antigen unknown. This specimen comes from a study of shared clonotypes between healthy human individuals. Whole-study results and caveats: Rarefaction indicated that sorted-subset sequencing remained incomplete although depth was large. The study drew on few donors, limiting represented genetic and exposure-history diversity.

This table comes from immunoSEQ multiplex PCR, and its TCRdb copy is limited to in-frame clones, with some not included. The table shows 2.3 million or so clones, with over 85% occurring only once. Caucasian adults living in Nashville, Tennessee, provided all samples. The germline CDR1 and CDR2 sequences are SGHRS and YFSETQ. Trimming removed 5 bases from V and 0 bases from J, with 12 bases in between. This CDR3 is 14 amino acids long. V gene TRBV5-1 combines with J gene TRBJ2-7; D uncertain. Sequences were obtained from naive CD4+ T cells from PBMCs. As to subset: CD45RA+ positively selected. This sequence was found in a man aged 18 to 30 in good health. Some clones in this sample may be carry-over from other donors' samples. CDR3 residues: CASRVQAGSYEQYF. Written as DNA, the CDR3 is TGCGCCAGCAGAGTCCAAGCCGGCTCCTACGAGCAGTACTTC.